Given below is one TCR beta chain in context. This CDR3 has 14 residues. The ends were cut back, 6 bases at V and 4 bases at J, with 16 bases in the middle. The V gene's germline CDR1 is SQVTM and CDR2 ANQGSEA. Original methodology: Amplification of reference gene primers was used by the study to estimate nucleated cell counts. Only in-frame clones appear in the TCRdb table, and some are missing; sequencing was by immunoSEQ multiplex PCR. That table supplies the V and J calls and clone size; D and trimming were determined from the DNA. The sample lists about 200,000 clones, 90% seen once, with 0.5% to 0.65% in the top ten. The sample belongs to a study of blood T cell repertoires in COVID-19. Study-level background: The samples span acute and convalescent COVID-19 from the United States, Italy and Spain. The cDNA or gDNA used as material had been derived from T cells, B-cell-depleted T cells, or PBMCs.

Input material: peripheral blood. This sequence joins TRBV29-1 and TRBJ1-3; D remains ambiguous. The clonotype originates from a man aged 50-59 years with acute or convalescent COVID-19. The CDR3 region has the DNA TGCAGCGTCTCCTACTCGACAAACGGAAACACCATATATTTT. This gives the protein CSVSYSTNGNTIYF.